The entry below describes one TCR beta chain. No antigen is known for it. This record belongs to a study of identical twins. Points from the study as a whole: Conclusions were based on cross-sectional statistical analysis, without following the same donors. Out-of-frame TCR alpha sharing in monozygotic twins exceeded recombination model predictions.

V was trimmed by 4 bases and J by 5 bases, leaving 17 bases between them. The length of the CDR3 is 15 residues. Germline values: CDR1 ENHRY, CDR2 SYGVKD. TCRdb re-called the 5' RACE reads with MiXCR, one entry per CDR3 protein. The sample consists of under 900,000 distinct CDR3 sequences, 15% to 20% of them appearing once. This sample also belongs to another study, concerning T cells expressing NK-cell markers. In that study: Uncertainty persisted over the HCMV specificity of expanded NKG2C+ T cell clones.

The chain carries TRBV10-3 and TRBJ2-5; D is uncertain. The receptor's source is a woman aged 18-35 years in good health. Material for sequencing was PBMCs. The CDR3 here is CAISARLDRVETQYF. DNA of the CDR3: TGTGCCATCAGTGCGAGACTGGACCGGGTGGAGACCCAGTACTTC.